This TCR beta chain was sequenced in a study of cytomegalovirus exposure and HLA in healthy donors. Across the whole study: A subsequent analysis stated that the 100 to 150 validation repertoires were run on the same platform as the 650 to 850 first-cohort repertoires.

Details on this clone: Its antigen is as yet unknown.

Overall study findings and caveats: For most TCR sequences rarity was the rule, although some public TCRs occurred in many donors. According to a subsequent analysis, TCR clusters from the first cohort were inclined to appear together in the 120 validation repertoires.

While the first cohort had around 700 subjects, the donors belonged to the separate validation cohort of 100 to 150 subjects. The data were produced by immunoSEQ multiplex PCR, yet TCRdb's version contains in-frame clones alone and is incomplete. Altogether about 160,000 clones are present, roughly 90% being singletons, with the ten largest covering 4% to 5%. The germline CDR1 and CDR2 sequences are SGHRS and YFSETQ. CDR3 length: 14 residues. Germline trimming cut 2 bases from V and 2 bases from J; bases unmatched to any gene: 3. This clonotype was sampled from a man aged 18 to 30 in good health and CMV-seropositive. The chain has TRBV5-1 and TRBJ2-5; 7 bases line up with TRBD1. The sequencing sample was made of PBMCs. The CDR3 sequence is CASSFGTVQETQYF. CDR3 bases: TGCGCCAGCAGCTTTGGGACAGTTCAAGAGACCCAGTACTTC.